A selection of T cell receptor beta chains follows, all from one sample in a study of identifying expanded T cells in peripheral blood. Libraries were prepared by immunoSEQ multiplex PCR; TCRdb keeps only in-frame clonotypes and omits some of them. The sample holds approximately 100,000 clones, more than 70% seen once. The sample comprised blood. The receptors here all came from a person between 18 and 70 years old in good health. Each CDR3 is given with its conserved first and last residue. D genes are given only for firm matches. Part of the rows lack a size; the others show once, few, many or a class for expanded clones.

TRBJ2-7,NA,TRBV7-2,NA,CASSLQGEQYF,TGTGCCAGCAGCTTACAGGGGGAGCAGTACTTC
TRBJ2-1,once,TRBV6-6,NA,CASSYSEGWANEQFF,TGTGCCAGCAGTTACTCGGAGGGTTGGGCCAATGAGCAGTTCTTC
TRBJ2-5,few,TRBV4-1,TRBD2,CASSQAAGGETQYF,TGCGCCAGCAGCCAAGCAGCGGGAGGGGAGACCCAGTACTTC
TRBJ1-2,NA,TRBV7-8,NA,CASSLVVQGSYYGYTF,TGTGCCAGCAGCTTAGTCGTTCAGGGATCCTACTATGGCTACACCTTC
TRBJ2-7,NA,TRBV9,NA,CASSVGSQGSEQYF,TGTGCCAGCAGCGTTGGGTCCCAGGGATCCGAGCAGTACTTC
TRBJ2-5,NA,TRBV2,NA,CASSTKETQYF,TGTGCCAGCAGTACCAAAGAGACCCAGTACTTC
TRBJ1-1,NA,TRBV28,NA,CASKPHSGQTNTEAFF,TGTGCCAGCAAACCTCACAGCGGGCAGACGAACACTGAAGCTTTCTTT
TRBJ2-5,NA,TRBV2,NA,CASSASGETQYF,TGTGCCAGCAGTGCTTCTGGAGAGACCCAGTACTTC
TRBJ2-5,few,TRBV2,TRBD1,CASRGGQVGLETQYF,TGTGCCAGCAGGGGGGGACAGGTGGGATTAGAGACCCAGTACTTC
TRBJ2-1,NA,TRBV7-9,NA,CASSLGQPYNEQFF,TGTGCCAGCAGCTTAGGACAGCCTTACAATGAGCAGTTCTTC
TRBJ1-2,NA,TRBV5-4,NA,CASSIFQGYGYTF,TGTGCCAGCAGCATCTTTCAGGGTTACGGCTACACCTTC
TRBJ2-7,NA,TRBV7-8,NA,CASRGGSYEQYF,TGTGCCAGCAGGGGGGGCTCCTACGAGCAGTACTTC
TRBJ2-7,NA,TRBV15,TRBD2,CATSRVPTLAGGDEQYF,TGTGCCACCAGCAGAGTTCCTACCCTAGCGGGAGGCGACGAGCAGTACTTC
TRBJ2-2,NA,TRBV5-3,TRBD1,CARSTSGTGVTGELFF,TGTGCCAGAAGCACCTCCGGGACAGGGGTAACCGGGGAGCTGTTTTTT
TRBJ1-1,NA,TRBV6-1,NA,CASSDGQMNTEAFF,TGTGCCAGCAGTGATGGGCAGATGAACACTGAAGCTTTCTTT
TRBJ2-3,NA,TRBV19,NA,CASSIVGDTQYF,TGTGCCAGTAGTATAGTAGGAGATACGCAGTATTTT
TRBJ1-1,NA,TRBV6-4,TRBD1,CASSDGQETTEAFF,TGTGCCAGCAGTGATGGACAGGAAACAACTGAAGCTTTCTTT
TRBJ2-1,NA,TRBV25-1,NA,CASISPGFQQFF,TGTGCCAGCATCTCGCCCGGTTTTCAGCAGTTCTTC
TRBJ2-7,NA,TRBV5-4,TRBD2,CASGQAGNSYEQYF,TGTGCCAGCGGCCAAGCGGGGAACTCCTACGAGCAGTACTTC
TRBJ2-2,NA,TRBV5-6,NA,CASRLRPGRTNTGELFF,TGTGCCAGCAGACTCCGCCCGGGACGGACGAACACCGGGGAGCTGTTTTTT
TRBJ1-1,once,TRBV6-5,NA,CASSRGYGTEAFF,TGTGCCAGCAGTCGAGGGTACGGCACTGAAGCTTTCTTT
TRBJ2-7,NA,TRBV29-1,NA,CSVEQDLGYEQYF,TGCAGCGTTGAGCAGGATCTTGGCTACGAGCAGTACTTC
TRBJ2-1,once,TRBV10-3,TRBD2,CAIRPTSGGGQFF,TGTGCCATCAGACCCACTAGCGGGGGAGGGCAGTTCTTC
TRBJ2-1,NA,TRBV18,NA,CASSPPQRGRMNEQFF,TGTGCCAGCTCACCACCGCAACGGGGGCGCATGAATGAGCAGTTCTTC
TRBJ2-7,NA,TRBV29-1,NA,CSVSGTSGYEQYF,TGCAGCGTATCCGGGACTTCTGGCTACGAGCAGTACTTC
TRBJ1-2,NA,TRBV5-1,TRBD1,CASSVPGQGAKYGYTF,TGCGCCAGCAGCGTCCCGGGACAGGGGGCGAAGTATGGCTACACCTTC
TRBJ2-3,NA,TRBV2,NA,CASASNTDTQYF,TGTGCCAGCGCGTCCAACACAGATACGCAGTATTTT
TRBJ2-7,NA,TRBV18,NA,CASSPATDEQYF,TGTGCCAGCTCACCTGCGACCGACGAGCAGTACTTC
TRBJ2-1,NA,TRBV20-1,NA,CSAEREQFF,TGCAGTGCTGAGCGGGAGCAGTTCTTC
TRBJ2-4,NA,TRBV9,TRBD1,CASSRRGQVNIQYF,TGTGCCAGCAGCCGGAGGGGACAGGTGAACATTCAGTACTTC
TRBJ2-5,NA,TRBV15,TRBD1,CATSRDDRDRGSRETQYF,TGTGCCACCAGCAGGGATGACCGGGACAGGGGAAGTCGGGAGACCCAGTACTTC
TRBJ2-7,NA,TRBV5-1,NA,CASSLFGYGDEQYF,TGCGCCAGCAGCTTATTCGGTTACGGGGACGAGCAGTACTTC
TRBJ2-1,few,TRBV7-2,TRBD2,CASSPRGRGVTSYNEQFF,TGTGCCAGCAGCCCGCGGGGGAGAGGAGTAACCTCCTACAATGAGCAGTTCTTC
TRBJ1-1,NA,TRBV5-8,NA,CASRAYAQPPTEAFF,TGTGCCAGCAGAGCGTACGCGCAGCCGCCCACTGAAGCTTTCTTT
TRBJ2-7,NA,TRBV6-1,NA,CASSPRRESYEQYF,TGTGCCAGCAGCCCCAGACGGGAATCCTACGAGCAGTACTTC
TRBJ1-1,NA,TRBV2,NA,CASSATRATQLSFLAFF,TGTGCCAGCAGTGCGACAAGGGCAACTCAGTTAAGTTTCTTGGCTTTCTTT
TRBJ2-1,NA,TRBV7-9,NA,CASSSGRGHEQFF,TGTGCCAGCAGCTCAGGCCGGGGACATGAGCAGTTCTTC
TRBJ2-6,NA,TRBV5-1,NA,CASSPRLDSGANVLTF,TGCGCCAGCAGCCCCCGGCTCGACTCTGGGGCCAACGTCCTGACTTTC
TRBJ2-7,NA,TRBV6-6,NA,CASVGAGYEQYF,TGTGCCAGCGTCGGGGCGGGGTACGAGCAGTACTTC
TRBJ2-7,NA,TRBV30,NA,CAWSSGPSYEQYF,TGTGCCTGGAGTAGTGGGCCCTCCTACGAGCAGTACTTC
TRBJ1-1,once,TRBV18,TRBD1,CASSPKTGGTEAFF,TGTGCCAGCTCACCCAAGACAGGGGGCACTGAAGCTTTCTTT
TRBJ2-1,NA,TRBV5-1,TRBD1,CASSLGTGANEQFF,TGCGCCAGCAGCTTGGGGACAGGGGCCAATGAGCAGTTCTTC
TRBJ2-5,NA,TRBV18,TRBD1,CASSTKGAEETQYF,TGTGCCAGCTCGACCAAGGGGGCTGAAGAGACCCAGTACTTC
TRBJ2-1,NA,TRBV7-3,NA,CASSSENEQFF,TGTGCCAGCAGCTCGGAAAATGAGCAGTTCTTC
TRBJ1-1,NA,TRBV10-3,TRBD1,CAISSDRGNTEAFF,TGTGCCATCAGTTCCGACAGGGGGAACACTGAAGCTTTCTTT
TRBJ2-1,NA,TRBV6-5,NA,CASSRGEISYNEQFF,TGTGCCAGCAGTCGCGGCGAGATCTCCTACAATGAGCAGTTCTTC
TRBJ1-5,NA,TRBV6-6,TRBD1,CASRDRENQPQHF,TGTGCCAGCAGGGACAGGGAGAATCAGCCCCAGCATTTT
TRBJ1-1,NA,TRBV30,NA,CAWSGPGEAFF,TGTGCCTGGAGCGGACCGGGTGAAGCTTTCTTT
TRBJ1-6,NA,TRBV30,NA,CAWSQGTNNSPLHF,TGTGCCTGGAGTCAGGGGACAAATAATTCACCCCTCCACTTT
TRBJ2-4,NA,TRBV30,NA,CAWSRGTMKNIQYF,TGTGCCTGGAGCCGGGGGACGATGAAAAACATTCAGTACTTC
TRBJ2-5,NA,TRBV30,NA,CAWALGGFQETQYF,TGTGCCTGGGCTCTAGGGGGATTCCAAGAGACCCAGTACTTC
TRBJ2-5,NA,TRBV27,NA,CASSDSGTQYF,TGTGCCAGCAGCGATTCTGGGACCCAGTACTTC
TRBJ2-7,NA,TRBV5-6,NA,CASSRGFYEQYF,TGTGCCAGCAGCCGAGGATTCTACGAGCAGTACTTC
TRBJ1-6,few,TRBV2,NA,CASSEEGVRNSPLHF,TGTGCCAGCAGTGAAGAGGGGGTTAGGAATTCACCCCTCCACTTT
TRBJ2-1,NA,TRBV2,NA,CASSVTGVSYNEQFF,TGTGCCAGCAGTGTTACGGGGGTCTCCTACAATGAGCAGTTCTTC
TRBJ2-3,NA,TRBV7-2,NA,CASSPGTSTDTQYF,TGTGCCAGCAGCCCGGGGACATCCACAGATACGCAGTATTTT